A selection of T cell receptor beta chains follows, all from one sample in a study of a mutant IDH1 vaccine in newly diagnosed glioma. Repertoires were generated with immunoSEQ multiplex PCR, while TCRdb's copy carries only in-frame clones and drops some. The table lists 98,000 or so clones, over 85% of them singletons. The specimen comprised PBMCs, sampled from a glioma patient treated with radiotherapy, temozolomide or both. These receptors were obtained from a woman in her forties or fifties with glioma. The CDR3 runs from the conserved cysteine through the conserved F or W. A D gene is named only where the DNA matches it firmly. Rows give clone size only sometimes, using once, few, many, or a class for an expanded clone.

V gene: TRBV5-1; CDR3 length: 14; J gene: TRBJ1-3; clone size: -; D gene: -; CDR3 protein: CASSGGSSGNTIYF; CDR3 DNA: TGCGCCAGCTCCGGGGGCAGCTCTGGAAACACCATATATTTT
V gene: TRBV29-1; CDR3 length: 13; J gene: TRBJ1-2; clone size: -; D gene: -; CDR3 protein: CSVEDWGGLGYTF; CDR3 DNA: TGCAGCGTTGAAGATTGGGGGGGGTTGGGCTACACCTTC
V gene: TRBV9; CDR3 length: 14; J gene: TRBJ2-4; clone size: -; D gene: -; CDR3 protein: CASSVEAARGHLIF; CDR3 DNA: TGTGCCAGCAGCGTAGAGGCCGCTAGGGGCCACCTTATCTTC
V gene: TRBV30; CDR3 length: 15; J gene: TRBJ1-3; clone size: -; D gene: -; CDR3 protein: CAWSRDPNSGNTIYF; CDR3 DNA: TGTGCCTGGAGTCGAGATCCTAACTCTGGAAACACCATATATTTT
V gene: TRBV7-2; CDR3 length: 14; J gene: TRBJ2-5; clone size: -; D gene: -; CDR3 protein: CASRWTVNEETQYF; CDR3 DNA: TGTGCCAGCAGGTGGACGGTCAACGAAGAGACCCAGTACTTC
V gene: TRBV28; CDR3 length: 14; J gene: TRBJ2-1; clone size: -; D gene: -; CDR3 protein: CASSFLSSYNEQFF; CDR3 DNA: TGTGCCAGCAGTTTTCTGAGCTCCTACAATGAGCAGTTCTTC
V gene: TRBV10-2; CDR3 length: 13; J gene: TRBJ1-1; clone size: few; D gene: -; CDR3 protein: CASSQGMNTEAFF; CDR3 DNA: TGCGCCAGCAGTCAGGGGATGAACACTGAAGCTTTCTTT
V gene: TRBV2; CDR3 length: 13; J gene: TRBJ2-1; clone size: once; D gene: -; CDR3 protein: CAFRDFSYNEQFF; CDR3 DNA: TGTGCCTTCCGGGACTTTTCCTACAATGAGCAGTTCTTC
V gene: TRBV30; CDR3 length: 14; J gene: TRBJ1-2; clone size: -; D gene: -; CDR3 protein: CAWSPGGSNYGYTF; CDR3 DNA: TGTGCCTGGAGTCCGGGGGGATCTAACTATGGCTACACCTTC
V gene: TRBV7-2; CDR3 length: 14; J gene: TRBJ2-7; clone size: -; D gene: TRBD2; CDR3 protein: CASSGTSVSYEQYF; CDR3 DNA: TGTGCCAGCAGCGGGACTAGCGTTTCCTACGAGCAGTACTTC
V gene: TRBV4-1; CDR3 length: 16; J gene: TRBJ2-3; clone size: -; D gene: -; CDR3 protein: CASSQEGNSAGDTQYF; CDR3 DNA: TGCGCCAGCAGCCAAGAGGGAAATAGCGCTGGAGATACGCAGTATTTT
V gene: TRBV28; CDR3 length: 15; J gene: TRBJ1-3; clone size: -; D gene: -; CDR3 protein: CATTPGGNPLRTIYF; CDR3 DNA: TGTGCCACCACGCCGGGAGGGAACCCCTTGAGGACCATATATTTT
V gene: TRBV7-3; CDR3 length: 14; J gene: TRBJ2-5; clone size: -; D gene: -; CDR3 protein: CASSWDSSSETQYF; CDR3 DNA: TGTGCCAGCAGTTGGGATTCATCCTCGGAGACCCAGTACTTC
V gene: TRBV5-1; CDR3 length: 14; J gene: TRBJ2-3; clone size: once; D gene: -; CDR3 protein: CASGNSRLSDTQYF; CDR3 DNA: TGCGCCAGCGGAAACTCTAGGTTGTCAGATACGCAGTATTTT
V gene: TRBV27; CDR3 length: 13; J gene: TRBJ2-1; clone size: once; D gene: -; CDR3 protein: CASSFGSSNEQFF; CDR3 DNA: TGTGCCAGCAGTTTCGGAAGCTCCAATGAGCAGTTCTTC
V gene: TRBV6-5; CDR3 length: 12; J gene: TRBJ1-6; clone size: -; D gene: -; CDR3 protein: CASSDSPAPLHF; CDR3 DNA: TGTGCCAGCAGCGACAGTCCGGCACCCCTCCACTTT
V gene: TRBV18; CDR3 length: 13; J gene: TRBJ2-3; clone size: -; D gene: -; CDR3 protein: CASSSSLADTQYF; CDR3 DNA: TGTGCCAGCTCATCATCACTAGCAGATACGCAGTATTTT
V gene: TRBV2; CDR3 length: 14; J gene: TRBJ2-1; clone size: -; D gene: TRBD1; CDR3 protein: CASRRDRGPDEQFF; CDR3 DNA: TGTGCCAGCAGACGGGACAGGGGGCCGGATGAGCAGTTCTTC
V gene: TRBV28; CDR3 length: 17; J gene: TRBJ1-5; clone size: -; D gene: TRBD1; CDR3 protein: CASTKTGLRVRNQPQHF; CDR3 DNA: TGTGCCAGCACCAAGACAGGGTTGAGGGTAAGGAATCAGCCCCAGCATTTT
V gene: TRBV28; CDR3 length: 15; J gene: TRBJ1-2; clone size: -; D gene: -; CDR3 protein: CATVGPQGAYYGYTF; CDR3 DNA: TGTGCCACCGTGGGACCCCAAGGCGCGTATTACGGCTACACCTTC
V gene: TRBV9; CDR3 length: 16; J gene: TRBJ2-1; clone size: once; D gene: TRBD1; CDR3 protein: CASSAHRTGGYNEQFF; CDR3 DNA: TGTGCCAGCAGCGCCCACCGGACAGGGGGCTACAATGAGCAGTTCTTC
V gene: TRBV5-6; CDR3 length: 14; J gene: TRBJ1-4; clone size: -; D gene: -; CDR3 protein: CASSLRVPNEKLFF; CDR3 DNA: TGTGCCAGCAGCCTCCGGGTCCCTAATGAAAAACTGTTTTTT
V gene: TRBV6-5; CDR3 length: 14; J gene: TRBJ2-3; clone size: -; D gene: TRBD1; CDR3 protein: CASSAGGSTDTQYF; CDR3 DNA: TGTGCCAGCAGCGCAGGGGGAAGCACAGATACGCAGTATTTT
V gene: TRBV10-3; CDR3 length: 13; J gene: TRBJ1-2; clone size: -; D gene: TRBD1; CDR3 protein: CAITPTGMDGYTF; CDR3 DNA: TGTGCCATCACCCCGACAGGGATGGATGGCTACACCTTC
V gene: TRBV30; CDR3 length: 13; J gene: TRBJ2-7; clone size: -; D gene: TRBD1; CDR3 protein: CAWAQGNVNEQYF; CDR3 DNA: TGTGCCTGGGCACAGGGGAACGTCAACGAGCAGTACTTC